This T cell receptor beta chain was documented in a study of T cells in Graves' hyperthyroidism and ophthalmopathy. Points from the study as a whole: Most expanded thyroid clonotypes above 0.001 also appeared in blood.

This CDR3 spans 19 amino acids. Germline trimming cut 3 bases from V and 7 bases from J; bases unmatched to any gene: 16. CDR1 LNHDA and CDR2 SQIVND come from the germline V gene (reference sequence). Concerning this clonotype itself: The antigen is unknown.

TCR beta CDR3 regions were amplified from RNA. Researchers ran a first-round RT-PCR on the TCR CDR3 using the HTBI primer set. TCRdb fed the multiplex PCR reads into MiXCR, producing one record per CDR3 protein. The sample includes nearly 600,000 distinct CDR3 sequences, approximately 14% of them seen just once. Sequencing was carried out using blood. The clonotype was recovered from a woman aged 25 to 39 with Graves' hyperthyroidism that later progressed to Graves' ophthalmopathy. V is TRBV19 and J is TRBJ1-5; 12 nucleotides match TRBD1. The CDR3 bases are TGTGCCAGTAGTATCTCTACCGCCGGGACAGGGGGCGGGTGGCAGCCCCAGCATTTT. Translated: CASSISTAGTGGGWQPQHF.